One TCR beta chain is described in this entry. What it binds is unknown. V was shortened by 8 bases and J by 7 bases, with 20 bases between the two germline ends. Germline V gene sequence: CDR1 MNHNS, CDR2 SASEGT. The length of the CDR3 is 14 residues. This entry is derived from a study of CD8+ T cells in alopecia areata. Looking at the study overall: Twice a day, 5 to 10 mg of oral tofacitinib was administered to treated patients. Study results and caveats: Normal skin's resident alphabeta T cells are also sequenced in scalp samples. Higher clonality and more expanded CD8+ clones appeared in lesional than normal scalp.

Sorted out of PBMCs were CD4+ T cells and CD8+ T cells. Sequencing used cDNA as its template, made by extracting RNA and reverse transcribing it. TCRdb's copy holds only in-frame clones and misses some; the assay was immunoSEQ multiplex PCR. The sample yields hundreds of thousands of clones, 50% to 60% seen once. The chain couples TRBV6-1 to TRBJ1-2; tentatively, D is TRBD1 (5 bases). Source: CD4+ T cells sorted from blood, taken at week 0. This clonotype originated in a human donor with alopecia areata. Here the CDR3 reads CASRAGTLVAGYTF. CDR3 nucleotide sequence: TGTGCCAGCCGAGCGGGGACTTTAGTCGCTGGCTACACCTTC.